A selection of T cell receptor beta chains follows, all from one sample in a study of T cell repertoires in cytomegalovirus infection. TCRdb ran MiXCR on the reads and lists one entry per CDR3 protein. The table records approximately 400,000 distinct CDR3 sequences, roughly 30% of them present only once. The material sequenced was PBMCs. These TCRs come from a human donor in good health (CMV status not recorded). Some clones in this sample may be carry-over from other donors' samples. Both conserved end residues are part of each CDR3. D genes are given only for firm matches. A clone size is listed for some rows: how often the clone was seen (once, few, many), or a class if it is expanded.

>16|TRBJ1-6|-|TRBV7-2|-
CASSMTALSYNSPLHF
TGTGCCAGCAGCATGACCGCTCTCTCCTATAATTCACCCCTCCACTTT
>13|TRBJ2-1|TRBD1|TRBV6-6|-
CASKLTGYNEQFF
TGTGCCAGCAAATTGACAGGGTACAATGAGCAGTTCTTC
>13|TRBJ2-7|-|TRBV5-6|-
CARSGRDRYEQYF
TGTGCCAGAAGCGGACGGGACCGCTACGAGCAGTACTTC
>16|TRBJ1-1|-|TRBV4-3|many
CASSQDPQGANTEAFF
TGCGCCAGCAGCCAAGACCCGCAGGGAGCGAACACTGAAGCTTTCTTT
>14|TRBJ2-3|-|TRBV7-9|many
CASTLGGGYDTQYF
TGTGCCAGCACCCTCGGAGGGGGCTATGATACGCAGTATTTT
>13|TRBJ1-5|-|TRBV7-2|many
CASSLKGGTPQHF
TGTGCCAGCAGCTTAAAAGGGGGTACGCCCCAGCATTTT
>17|TRBJ1-5|TRBD1|TRBV5-1|few
CASSPGQGSYSNQPQHF
TGCGCCAGCAGCCCCGGACAGGGTAGTTATAGCAATCAGCCCCAGCATTTT
>16|TRBJ2-3|TRBD2|TRBV9|-
CASSVDPAGGQYTQYF
TGTGCCAGCAGCGTAGATCCCGCGGGGGGGCAATATACGCAGTATTTT
>13|TRBJ2-1|-|TRBV6-5|few
CASSYGRSTEQFF
TGTGCCAGCAGTTACGGCCGCTCGACTGAGCAGTTCTTC
>13|TRBJ1-2|-|TRBV12-3/TRBV12-4|many
CASSLKANYGYTF
TGTGCCAGCAGTTTAAAGGCTAACTATGGCTACACCTTC
>13|TRBJ1-6|TRBD1|TRBV27|many
CASSTGFRSPLHF
TGTGCCAGTTCGACAGGGTTTAGGTCACCCCTCCACTTT
>19|TRBJ2-1|TRBD2|TRBV20-1|-
CSSRAGLAGGLSSYNEQFF
TGCAGTTCTAGAGCCGGACTAGCGGGGGGTTTGAGCTCCTACAATGAGCAGTTCTTC
>16|TRBJ1-1|-|TRBV5-6|few
CASSLDRRERYTEAFF
TGTGCCAGCAGCTTGGACCGACGGGAGAGGTACACTGAAGCTTTCTTT
>16|TRBJ2-3|TRBD2|TRBV7-2|few
CASSPQVGLATDTQYF
TGTGCCAGCAGCCCCCAAGTGGGACTAGCCACAGATACGCAGTATTTT
>16|TRBJ1-6|-|TRBV7-2|-
CASSMTALSYNSPLQF
TGTGCCAGCAGCATGACCGCTCTCTCCTATAATTCACCCCTCCAATTT
>12|TRBJ2-5|-|TRBV20-1|many
CSALYAGGTQYF
TGCAGTGCCCTATACGCAGGAGGGACCCAGTACTTC
>17|TRBJ1-2|TRBD1|TRBV5-6|-
CASSRPRKGQGCYGYTF
TGTGCCAGCAGCCGGCCCAGAAAGGGACAGGGATGCTATGGCTACACCTTC
>13|TRBJ1-1|TRBD1|TRBV29-1|-
CSVKTGGNTEAFF
TGCAGCGTCAAGACAGGGGGGAACACTGAAGCTTTCTTT
>13|TRBJ1-1|-|TRBV6-1|-
CASKTLGNTEAFF
TGTGCCAGCAAAACTTTAGGGAACACTGAAGCTTTCTTT
>14|TRBJ2-1|TRBD2|TRBV20-1|-
CSVLEAGAYNEQFF
TGCAGTGTCTTGGAAGCGGGAGCTTACAATGAGCAGTTCTTC
>14|TRBJ1-4|TRBD1|TRBV6-1|-
CASRKTGGGEKLFF
TGTGCCAGCAGAAAGACAGGGGGCGGTGAAAAACTGTTTTTT
>14|TRBJ2-7|TRBD1|TRBV6-8|few
CASRPGTGINEQYF
TGTGCCAGCAGACCCGGGACAGGGATTAACGAGCAGTACTTC
>14|TRBJ1-6|-|TRBV30|-
CAWSAERRNSPLHF
TGTGCCTGGAGTGCCGAACGACGCAATTCACCCCTCCACTTT
>15|TRBJ2-3|-|TRBV10-2|-
CASKDTQRPTDTQYF
TGCGCCAGCAAGGATACCCAGCGCCCCACAGATACGCAGTATTTT
>14|TRBJ2-1|-|TRBV7-9|-
CASSLMGPLNEQFF
TGTGCCAGCAGCCTGATGGGGCCGCTGAATGAGCAGTTCTTC
>16|TRBJ1-5|-|TRBV20-1|-
CSARNLFDSSNQPQHF
TGCAGTGCTAGAAATCTATTCGACAGTAGCAATCAGCCCCAGCATTTT
>15|TRBJ1-1|-|TRBV6-5|-
CASSYSNTLNTEAFF
TGTGCCAGCAGTTACTCGAATACTTTGAACACTGAAGCTTTCTTT
>14|TRBJ2-3|TRBD1|TRBV6-6|-
CASSRDSLTDTQYF
TGTGCCAGCAGTCGGGACAGTCTCACAGATACGCAGTATTTT
>15|TRBJ1-2|TRBD1|TRBV7-2|many
CASSREATGRYGYTF
TGTGCCAGCAGCCGAGAGGCGACAGGGCGGTATGGCTACACCTTC
>16|TRBJ1-2|TRBD1|TRBV7-2|-
CASSLDPLTGVVGSTF
TGTGCCAGCAGCTTAGACCCTCTAACAGGGGTTGTAGGCTCCACCTTC
>12|TRBJ1-6|-|TRBV27|-
CASATTMTPRHF
TGTGCCAGCGCCACAACAATGACACCCCGACACTTT
>16|TRBJ1-2|-|TRBV4-3|-
CASSQDGTGWNYGYTF
TGCGCCAGCAGCCAAGATGGAACGGGGTGGAACTATGGCTACACCTTC
>18|TRBJ2-7|TRBD2|TRBV4-3|-
CASSQTTSGGAFPHEQYF
TGCGCCAGCAGCCAAACGACTAGCGGGGGGGCATTTCCCCACGAGCAGTACTTC